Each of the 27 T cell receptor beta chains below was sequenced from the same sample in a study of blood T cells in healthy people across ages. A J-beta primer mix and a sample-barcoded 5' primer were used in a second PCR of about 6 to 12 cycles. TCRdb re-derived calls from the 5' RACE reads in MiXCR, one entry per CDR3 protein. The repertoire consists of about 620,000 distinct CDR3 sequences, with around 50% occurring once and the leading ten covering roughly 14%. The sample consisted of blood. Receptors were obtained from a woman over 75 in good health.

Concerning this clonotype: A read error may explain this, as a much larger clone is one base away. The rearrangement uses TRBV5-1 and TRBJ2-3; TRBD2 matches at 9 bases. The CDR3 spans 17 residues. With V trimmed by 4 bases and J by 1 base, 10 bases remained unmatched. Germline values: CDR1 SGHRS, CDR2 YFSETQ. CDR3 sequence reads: CASSVIAGVLGTDTQYF. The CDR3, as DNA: TGCGCCAGCAGCGTGATAGCGGGGGTCCTTGGCACAGATACGCAGTATTTT. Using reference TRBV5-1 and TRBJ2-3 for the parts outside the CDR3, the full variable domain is KAGVTQTPRYLIKTRGQQVTLSCSPISGHRSVSWYQQTPGQGLQFLFEYFSETQRNKGNFPGRFSGRQFSNSRSEMNVSTLELGDSALYLCASSVIAGVLGTDTQYFGPGTRLTVL.

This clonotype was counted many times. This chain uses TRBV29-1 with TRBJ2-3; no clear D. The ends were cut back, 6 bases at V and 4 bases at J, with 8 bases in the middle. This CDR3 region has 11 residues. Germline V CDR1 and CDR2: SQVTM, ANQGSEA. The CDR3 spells CSVVGPDTQYF. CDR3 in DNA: TGCAGCGTGGTGGGCCCAGATACGCAGTATTTT.

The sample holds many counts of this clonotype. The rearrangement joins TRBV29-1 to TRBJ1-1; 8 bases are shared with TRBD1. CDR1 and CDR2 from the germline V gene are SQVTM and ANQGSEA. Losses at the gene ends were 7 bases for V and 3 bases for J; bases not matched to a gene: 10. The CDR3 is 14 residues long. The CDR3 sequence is CSAGVVRGHTEAFF. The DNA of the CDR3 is TGCAGCGCCGGAGTAGTCAGGGGGCACACTGAAGCTTTCTTT.

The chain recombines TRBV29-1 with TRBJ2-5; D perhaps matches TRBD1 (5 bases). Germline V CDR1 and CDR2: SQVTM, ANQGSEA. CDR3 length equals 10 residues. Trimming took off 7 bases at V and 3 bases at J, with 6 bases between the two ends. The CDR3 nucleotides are TGCAGCGGCAGGGAAGAGACCCAGTACTTC. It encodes CSGREETQYF.

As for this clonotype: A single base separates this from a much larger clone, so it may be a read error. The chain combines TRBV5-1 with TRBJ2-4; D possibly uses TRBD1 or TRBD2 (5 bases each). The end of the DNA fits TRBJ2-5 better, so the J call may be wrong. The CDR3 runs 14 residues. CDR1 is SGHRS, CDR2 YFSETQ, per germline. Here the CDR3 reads CASKSGRHQETQYF. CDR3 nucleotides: TGCGCCAGCAAGTCGGGACGGCACCAAGAGACCCAGTACTTC.

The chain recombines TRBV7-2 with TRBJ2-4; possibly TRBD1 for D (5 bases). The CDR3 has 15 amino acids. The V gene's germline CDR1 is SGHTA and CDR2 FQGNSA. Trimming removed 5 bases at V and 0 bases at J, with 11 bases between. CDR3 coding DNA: TGTGCCAGCAGCATCGACAGTTTAGCCAAAAACATTCAGTACTTC. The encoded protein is CASSIDSLAKNIQYF.

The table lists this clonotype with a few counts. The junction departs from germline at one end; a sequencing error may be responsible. The CDR3 bases are TGTGCCAGCAGTATATGGGGACAGGGAAGGCAGCCCCAGCATTTT. Translation: CASSIWGQGRQPQHF. The rearrangement links TRBV28 to TRBJ1-5; 9 positions agree with TRBD1. The CDR3 extends over 15 amino acids. CDR1 MDHEN and CDR2 SYDVKM come from the germline V gene. Full variable domain (missing parts from reference TRBV28 and TRBJ1-5): DVKVTQSSRYLVKRTGEKVFLECVQDMDHENMFWYRQDPGLGLRLIYFSYDVKMKEKGDIPEGYSVSREKKERFSLILESASTNQTSMYLCASSIWGQGRQPQHFGDGTRLSIL.

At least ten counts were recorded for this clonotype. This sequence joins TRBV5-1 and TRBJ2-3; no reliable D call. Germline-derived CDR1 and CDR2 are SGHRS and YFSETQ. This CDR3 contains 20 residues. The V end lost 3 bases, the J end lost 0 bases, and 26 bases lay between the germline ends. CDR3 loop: CASSSPTPPGPRPSTDTQYF. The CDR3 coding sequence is TGCGCCAGCAGCTCACCGACTCCCCCCGGCCCTCGACCTAGCACAGATACGCAGTATTTT.

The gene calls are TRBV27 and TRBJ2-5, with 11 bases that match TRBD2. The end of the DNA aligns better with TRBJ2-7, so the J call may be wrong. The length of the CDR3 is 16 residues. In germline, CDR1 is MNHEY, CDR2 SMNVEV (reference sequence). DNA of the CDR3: TGTGCCAGCAGTTTATCGGCCCTAGCGGGAGGACGCGAGCAGTACTTC. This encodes CASSLSALAGGREQYF.

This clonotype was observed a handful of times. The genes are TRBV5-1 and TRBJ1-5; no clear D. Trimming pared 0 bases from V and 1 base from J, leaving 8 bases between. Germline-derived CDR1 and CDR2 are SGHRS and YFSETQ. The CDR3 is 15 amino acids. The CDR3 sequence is CASSLGYGSNQPQHF. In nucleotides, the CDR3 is TGCGCCAGCAGCTTGGGGTATGGAAGCAATCAGCCCCAGCATTTT.

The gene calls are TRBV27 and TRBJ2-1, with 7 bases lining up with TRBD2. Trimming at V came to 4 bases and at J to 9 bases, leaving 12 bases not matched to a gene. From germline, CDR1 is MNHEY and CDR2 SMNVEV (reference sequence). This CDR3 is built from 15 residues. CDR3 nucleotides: TGTGCCAGCAGTTACGTGGACGGGGGGAAGCCTGAGCAGTTCTTC. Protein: CASSYVDGGKPEQFF.

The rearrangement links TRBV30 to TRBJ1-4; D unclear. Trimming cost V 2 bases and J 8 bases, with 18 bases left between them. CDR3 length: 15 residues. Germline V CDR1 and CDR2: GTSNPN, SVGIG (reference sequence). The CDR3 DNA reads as TGTGCCTGGAGTTACAGAGGACTGTTGGAGGAAAAACTGTTTTTT. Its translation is CAWSYRGLLEEKLFF.

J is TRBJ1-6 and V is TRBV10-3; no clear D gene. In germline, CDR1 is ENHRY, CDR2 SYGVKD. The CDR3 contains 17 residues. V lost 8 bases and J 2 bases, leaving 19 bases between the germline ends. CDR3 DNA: TGTGCCATCGGCCCAGACTCATACGGGACCTATAATTCACCCCTCCACTTT. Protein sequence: CAIGPDSYGTYNSPLHF.

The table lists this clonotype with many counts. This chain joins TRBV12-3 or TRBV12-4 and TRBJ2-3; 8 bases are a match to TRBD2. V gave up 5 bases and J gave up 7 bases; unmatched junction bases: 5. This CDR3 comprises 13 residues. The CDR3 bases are TGTGCCAGCAGTACTGGACTAGCCCATACGCAGTATTTT. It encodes CASSTGLAHTQYF.

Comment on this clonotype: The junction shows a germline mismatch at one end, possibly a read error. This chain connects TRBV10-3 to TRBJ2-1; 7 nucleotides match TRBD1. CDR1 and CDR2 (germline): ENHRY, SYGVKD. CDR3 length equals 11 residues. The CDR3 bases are TGTGCCATCAGCGAGTCCGGGACAGAGTTCTTC. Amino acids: CAISESGTEFF.

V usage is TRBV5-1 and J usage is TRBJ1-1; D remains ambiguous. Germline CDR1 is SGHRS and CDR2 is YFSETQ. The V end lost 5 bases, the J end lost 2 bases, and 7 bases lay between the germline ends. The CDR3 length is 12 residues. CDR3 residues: CASRYDNTEAFF. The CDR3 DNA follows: TGCGCCAGCAGATATGACAACACTGAAGCTTTCTTT.

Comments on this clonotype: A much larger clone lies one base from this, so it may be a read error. CDR3 bases: TGCGGCGTTGGCAAAGGGGGGGCAGGAGAGACCCAGTACTTC. It specifies CGVGKGGAGETQYF. V usage is TRBV29-1 and J usage is TRBJ2-5, with D possibly TRBD2 on 7 matching bases. Germline V CDR1 and CDR2: SQVTM, ANQGSEA. The CDR3 is 14 amino acids.

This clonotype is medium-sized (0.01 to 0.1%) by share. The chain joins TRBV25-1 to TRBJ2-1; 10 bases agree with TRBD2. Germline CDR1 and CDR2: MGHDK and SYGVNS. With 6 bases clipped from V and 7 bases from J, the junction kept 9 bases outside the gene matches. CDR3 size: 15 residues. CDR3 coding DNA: TGTGCCAGCAGCTCCAGCGGGGGGGCCGTTAATGAGCAGTTCTTC. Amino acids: CASSSSGGAVNEQFF.

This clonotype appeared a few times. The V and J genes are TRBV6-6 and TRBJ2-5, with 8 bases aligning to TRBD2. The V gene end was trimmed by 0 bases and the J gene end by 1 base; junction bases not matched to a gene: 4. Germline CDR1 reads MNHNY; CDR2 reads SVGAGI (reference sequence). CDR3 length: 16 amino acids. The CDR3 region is CASSYSASGPQETQYF. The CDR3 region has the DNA TGTGCCAGCAGTTACTCGGCTAGCGGGCCCCAAGAGACCCAGTACTTC.

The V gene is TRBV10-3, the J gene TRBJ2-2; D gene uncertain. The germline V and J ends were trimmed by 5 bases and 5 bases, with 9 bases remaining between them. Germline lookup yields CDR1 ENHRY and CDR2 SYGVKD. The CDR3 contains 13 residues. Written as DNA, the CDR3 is TGTGCCATCAGTTTGGACGCGACCGGGGAGCTGTTTTTT. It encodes CAISLDATGELFF.

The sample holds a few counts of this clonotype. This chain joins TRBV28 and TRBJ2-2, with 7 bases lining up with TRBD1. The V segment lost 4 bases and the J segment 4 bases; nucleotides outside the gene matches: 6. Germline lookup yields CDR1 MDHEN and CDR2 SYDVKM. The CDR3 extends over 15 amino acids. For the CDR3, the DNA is TGTGCCAGCAGTTCCCTCGACAGGGTCACCGGGGAGCTGTTTTTT. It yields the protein CASSSLDRVTGELFF.

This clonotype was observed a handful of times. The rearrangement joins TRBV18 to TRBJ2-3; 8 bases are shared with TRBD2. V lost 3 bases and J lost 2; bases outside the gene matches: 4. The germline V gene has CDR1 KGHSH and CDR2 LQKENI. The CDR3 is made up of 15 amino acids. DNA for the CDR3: TGTGCCAGCTCACCGGGACTAGAATCCACAGATACGCAGTATTTT. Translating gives CASSPGLESTDTQYF.

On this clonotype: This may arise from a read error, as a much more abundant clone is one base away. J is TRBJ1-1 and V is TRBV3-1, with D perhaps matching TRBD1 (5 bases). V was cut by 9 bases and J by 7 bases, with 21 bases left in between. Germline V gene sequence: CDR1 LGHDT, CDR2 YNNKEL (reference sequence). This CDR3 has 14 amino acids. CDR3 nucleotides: TGTGCCAGTTCGCCCCGCCGGGGCCGGCTTGAAGCTTTCTTT. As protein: CASSPRRGRLEAFF.

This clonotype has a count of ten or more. CDR3: CASSLRQFSSSGANVLTF. For the CDR3, the DNA is TGCGCCAGCAGCTTAAGACAGTTTTCTAGCTCTGGGGCCAACGTCCTGACTTTC. The V and J genes are TRBV5-1 and TRBJ2-6; perhaps TRBD1 as D (5 bases). Germline CDR1 reads SGHRS; CDR2 reads YFSETQ. Trimming took 2 bases from V and 0 from J, leaving 15 bases between them. The length of the CDR3 is 18 residues.

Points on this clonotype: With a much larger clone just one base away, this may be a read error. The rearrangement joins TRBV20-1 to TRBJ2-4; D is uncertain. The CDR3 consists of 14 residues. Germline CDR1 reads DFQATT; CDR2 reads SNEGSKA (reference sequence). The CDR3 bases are TGCAGTGCTCGTGCCATTACAGCCAAAAACATTCGGTACTTC. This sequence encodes CSARAITAKNIRYF.

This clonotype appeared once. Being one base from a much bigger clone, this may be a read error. The CDR3 coding sequence is TGTGCCAACAGTTACCTAGCGGGGGAGCGAGAGACCCAGTACTTC. Protein: CANSYLAGERETQYF. V usage is TRBV28 and J usage is TRBJ2-5; the match to TRBD2 covers 10 bases. Germline lookup yields CDR1 MDHEN and CDR2 SYDVKM. The CDR3 length is 15 residues.

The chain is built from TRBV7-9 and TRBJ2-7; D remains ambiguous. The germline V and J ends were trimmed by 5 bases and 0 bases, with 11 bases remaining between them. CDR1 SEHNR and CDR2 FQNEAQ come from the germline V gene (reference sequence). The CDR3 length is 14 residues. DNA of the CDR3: TGTGCCAGCAGCCGCAGACTCCCCTCCTACGAGCAGTACTTC. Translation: CASSRRLPSYEQYF.